Only a few counts were recorded for the clone carrying this T cell receptor beta chain. Antigen: not known. The V gene end was trimmed by 5 bases and the J gene end by 2 bases; junction bases not matched to a gene: 10. CDR3 length: 16 amino acids. From germline, CDR1 is DFQATT and CDR2 SNEGSKA (reference sequence). The data are from a study of T-cell memory formation after mild COVID-19. TCRdb re-called the 5' RACE reads with MiXCR, one entry per CDR3 protein. Among around 260,000 distinct CDR3 sequences, 15% to 20% were seen once, and the ten largest hold 22%. Findings and limits, study-wide: Clones contracting across day 15 to 85 had a balanced CD4/CD8 profile; later expanding clones leaned CD4+.

Material: PBMCs or a T cell subset sorted from them (not recorded which). The TCR originated in a man aged 18 to 29 who had mild COVID-19 (a few samples of this study predate the infection). Cell type and time point are not known. The genes are TRBV20-1 and TRBJ1-5; 9 bases match TRBD1. The CDR3 region has the DNA TGCAGTGCTTCGACGGGACAGGGTATTGGCAATCAGCCCCAGCATTTT. It encodes CSASTGQGIGNQPQHF.